The present entry profiles one T cell receptor beta chain with its context. Its target is unknown. In the PCR, 60 Vbeta and 13 Jbeta primers were used. TCRdb's table, derived via immunoSEQ multiplex PCR, lists solely in-frame clones and lacks some. The table lists 78,000 or so clones, 65% to 85% of them singletons, with 2% to 2.5% in the top ten. Healthy bone marrow donors made up the donor group. The data were taken from a study of cytomegalovirus exposure and HLA in healthy donors. For the study at large: Most genotyped donors, about four fifths of more than 300, had Caucasian-associated genetic ancestry. Broader study findings: Later, TCR association rates were found to vary by HLA locus, highest for DRB1 and lowest for HLA-C.

The clonotype was recovered from a woman aged 50 to 60 in good health and CMV-seronegative. The material sequenced was PBMCs.

CDR3 amino acids: CASRRGALDTQYF. In DNA, the CDR3 is TGTGCCAGCAGACGGGGGGCCTTAGATACGCAGTATTTT. The chain links TRBV6-5 to TRBJ2-3; maybe TRBD2 (7 bases). V was cut by 6 bases and J by 5 bases, with 12 bases left in between. The V gene's germline CDR1 is MNHEY and CDR2 SVGAGI. The CDR3 has 13 residues.